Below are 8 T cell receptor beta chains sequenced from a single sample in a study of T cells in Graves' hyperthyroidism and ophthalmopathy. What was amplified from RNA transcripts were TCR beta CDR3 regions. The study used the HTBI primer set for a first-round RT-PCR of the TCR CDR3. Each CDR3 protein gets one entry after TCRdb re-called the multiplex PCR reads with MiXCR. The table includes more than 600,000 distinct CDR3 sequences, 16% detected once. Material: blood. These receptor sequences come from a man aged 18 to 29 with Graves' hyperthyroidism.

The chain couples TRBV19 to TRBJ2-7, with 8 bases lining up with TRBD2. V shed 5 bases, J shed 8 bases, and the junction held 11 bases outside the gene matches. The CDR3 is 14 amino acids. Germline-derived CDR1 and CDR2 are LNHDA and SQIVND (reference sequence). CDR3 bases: TGTGCCAGTAGTGTGGGACTAGGACTATTCAAGCAGTACTTC. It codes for CASSVGLGLFKQYF.

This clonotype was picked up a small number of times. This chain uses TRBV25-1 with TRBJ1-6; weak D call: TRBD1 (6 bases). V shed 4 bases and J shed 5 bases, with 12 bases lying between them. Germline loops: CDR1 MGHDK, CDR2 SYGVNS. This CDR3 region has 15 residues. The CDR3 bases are TGTGCCAGCAGTGCGGCAGGGGACGATAATTCACCCCTCCACTTT. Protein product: CASSAAGDDNSPLHF.

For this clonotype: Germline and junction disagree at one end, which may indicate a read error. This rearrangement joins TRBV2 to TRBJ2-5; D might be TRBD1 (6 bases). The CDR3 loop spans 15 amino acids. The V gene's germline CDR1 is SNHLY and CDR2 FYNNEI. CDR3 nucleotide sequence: TGCGCCAGCAGCCAAGCAGGGGCCCCTCAAGAGACCCAGTACTTC. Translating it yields CASSQAGAPQETQYF.

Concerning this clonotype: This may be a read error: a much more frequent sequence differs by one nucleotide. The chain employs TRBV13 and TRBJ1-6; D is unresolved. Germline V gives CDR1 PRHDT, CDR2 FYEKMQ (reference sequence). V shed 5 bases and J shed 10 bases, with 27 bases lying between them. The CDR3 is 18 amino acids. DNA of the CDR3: TGTGCCAGCAGCCGCTTCGGCCTCACCCGGCGGGGTTTGTCACCCCTCCACTTT. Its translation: CASSRFGLTRRGLSPLHF. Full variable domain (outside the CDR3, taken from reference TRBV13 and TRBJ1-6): AAGVIQSPRHLIKEKRETATLKCYPIPRHDTVYWYQQGPGQDPQFLISFYEKMQSDKGSIPDRFSAQQFSDYHSELNMSSLELGDSALYFCASSRFGLTRRGLSPLHFGNGTRLTVT.

The CDR3 region is CASSDLSGILTDTQYF. In DNA form, the CDR3 reads TGTGCCAGCAGTGACCTTAGCGGGATCCTAACAGATACGCAGTATTTT. This sequence joins TRBV27 and TRBJ2-3; 8 bases fit TRBD2. V lost 5 bases, J lost 3 bases, and 10 bases stayed unmatched. The CDR3 loop spans 16 amino acids. CDR1 and CDR2 from the germline V gene are MNHEY and SMNVEV (reference sequence).

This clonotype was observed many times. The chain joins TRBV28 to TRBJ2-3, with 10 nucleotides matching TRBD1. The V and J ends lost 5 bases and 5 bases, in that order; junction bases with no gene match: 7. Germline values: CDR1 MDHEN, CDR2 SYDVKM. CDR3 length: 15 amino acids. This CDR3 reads CASSRPGQGKDTQYF. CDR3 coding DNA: TGTGCCAGCAGTCGACCGGGACAGGGGAAAGATACGCAGTATTTT.

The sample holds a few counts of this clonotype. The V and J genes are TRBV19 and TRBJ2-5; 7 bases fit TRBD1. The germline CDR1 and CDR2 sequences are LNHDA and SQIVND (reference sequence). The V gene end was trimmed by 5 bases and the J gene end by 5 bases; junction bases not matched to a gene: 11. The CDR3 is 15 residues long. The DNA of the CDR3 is TGTGCCAGTAGTCCAAGGGACAGAGGGTGGGAGACCCAGTACTTC. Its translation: CASSPRDRGWETQYF.

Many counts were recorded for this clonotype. The DNA of the CDR3 is TGCAGTACTAACAGGCTTGACTCCTACGAGCAGTACTTC. Translation: CSTNRLDSYEQYF. This chain connects TRBV20-1 to TRBJ2-7; D is perhaps TRBD1 (5 bases). The CDR3 sequence is 13 residues long. V lost 8 bases and J 0 bases, leaving 14 bases between the germline ends. Germline CDR1 is DFQATT and CDR2 is SNEGSKA (reference sequence).